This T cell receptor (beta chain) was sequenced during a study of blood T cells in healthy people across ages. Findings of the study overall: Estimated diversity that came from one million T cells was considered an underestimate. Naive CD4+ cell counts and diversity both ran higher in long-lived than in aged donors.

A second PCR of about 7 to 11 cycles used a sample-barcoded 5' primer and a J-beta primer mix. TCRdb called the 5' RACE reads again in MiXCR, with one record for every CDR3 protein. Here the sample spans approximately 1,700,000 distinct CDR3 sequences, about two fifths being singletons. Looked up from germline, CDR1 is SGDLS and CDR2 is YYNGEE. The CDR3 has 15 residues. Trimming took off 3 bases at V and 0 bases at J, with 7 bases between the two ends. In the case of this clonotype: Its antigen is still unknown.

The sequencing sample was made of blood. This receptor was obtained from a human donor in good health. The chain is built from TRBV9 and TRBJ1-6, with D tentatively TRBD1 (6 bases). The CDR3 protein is CASSEDSSYNSPLHF. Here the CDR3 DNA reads TGTGCCAGCAGCGAGGACAGCTCCTATAATTCACCCCTCCACTTT.